This T cell receptor beta chain was recovered during a study of patients and donors after allogeneic stem cell transplantation. This clonotype showed up just a few times. TCRdb re-called the RT-PCR reads with MiXCR, one entry per CDR3 protein. The sample shows 16,000 or so distinct CDR3 sequences, approximately 25% of them seen only once. The clonotype was recovered from a human donor who was either an allogeneic HSCT recipient or a stem cell or donor lymphocyte infusion donor (not recorded which). It is not recorded whose cells these are; they may come from a transplant donor. The sequenced sample consisted of blood, either unsorted or a sorted T cell fraction (not recorded which).

The CDR3 sequence: CASTPVREEDTGELFF. As DNA, the CDR3 is TGTGCCAGCACCCCAGTCCGGGAGGAGGACACCGGGGAGCTGTTTTTT. The chain recombines TRBV28 with TRBJ2-2; 7 bases match TRBD2. The germline V gene has CDR1 MDHEN and CDR2 SYDVKM. The CDR3 is made up of 16 amino acids. V trimming: 7 bases; J trimming: 3 bases; junction bases outside the gene matches: 11.